These 13 T cell receptor beta chains came from one sample sequenced in a study of CD8 T cells in Susac syndrome. After extraction with the RNeasy kit, roughly 0.5 to 1 ug of the RNA was reverse transcribed using random hexamers. One entry per CDR3 protein, called by TCRdb with MiXCR from the immunoSEQ multiplex PCR reads. This table has under 200,000 distinct CDR3 sequences, around 94% appearing once. Sequencing was carried out using CD4+ T cells from PBMCs. These receptor sequences come from a human donor in good health.

V usage is TRBV18 and J usage is TRBJ2-7, with D perhaps given as TRBD1 or TRBD2 (5 bases each). V dropped 3 bases and J dropped 6 bases, with 15 bases sitting between them. This CDR3 spans 14 amino acids. Germline values: CDR1 KGHSH, CDR2 LQKENI. The CDR3 is CASSPANQGAEQYF. Here the CDR3 DNA reads TGTGCCAGCTCACCGGCTAATCAGGGAGCCGAGCAGTACTTC.

V gene TRBV6-5 combines with J gene TRBJ2-1, with a possible D match to TRBD2 (6 bases). The CDR3 totals 14 residues. From germline, CDR1 is MNHEY and CDR2 SVGAGI. Trimming pared 6 bases from V and 6 bases from J, leaving 15 bases between. This CDR3 is CASRPGDLLNEQFF. CDR3 DNA sequence: TGTGCCAGCAGACCGGGGGACTTACTCAATGAGCAGTTCTTC.

The chain couples TRBV20-1 to TRBJ2-3, with 7 nucleotides matching TRBD2. With V trimmed by 4 bases and J by 5 bases, 12 bases remained unmatched. Per germline, CDR1 DFQATT and CDR2 SNEGSKA (reference sequence). CDR3 length: 15 residues. In nucleotides, the CDR3 is TGCAGTGCTAAGATACCGGGACTACGAGGAGATACGCAGTATTTT. It codes for CSAKIPGLRGDTQYF.

The chain joins TRBV15 to TRBJ1-6; D is uncertain. V shed 0 bases and J shed 8 bases, with 2 bases lying between them. The CDR3 is made up of 12 amino acids. Germline V gene lookup returns CDR1 LNHNV and CDR2 YYDKDF (reference sequence). The chain's CDR3 is CATSRDDSPLHF. CDR3 DNA sequence: TGTGCCACCAGCAGAGATGATTCACCCCTCCACTTT.

This clonotype was counted between two and nine times. A read error may account for a junction end that differs from germline. The rearrangement uses TRBV5-1 and TRBJ2-7, with 8 bases aligning to TRBD1. The CDR3 covers 14 residues. Germline CDR1 SGHRS, CDR2 YFSETQ. CDR3 in DNA: TGTGCCAGCTCACCAGGCCAGGGGGCTTACGAGCAGTACTTC. This sequence encodes CASSPGQGAYEQYF.

The CDR3 DNA is TGTGCCAGCAGCTTATCCCAAGTAGATACGCAGTATTTT. Its translation is CASSLSQVDTQYF. The gene calls are TRBV7-2 and TRBJ2-3; D unresolved. The V and J ends lost 2 bases and 5 bases respectively, with 8 bases between them. This CDR3 is built from 13 residues. CDR1 and CDR2 from the germline V gene are SGHTA and FQGNSA. The entire variable domain, with the rest obtained from reference TRBV7-2 and TRBJ2-3, is as follows: GAGVSQSPSNKVTEKGKDVELRCDPISGHTALYWYRQSLGQGLEFLIYFQGNSAPDKSGLPSDRFSAERTGGSVSTLTIQRTQQEDSAVYLCASSLSQVDTQYFGPGTRLTVL.

V gene TRBV7-9 combines with J gene TRBJ1-2; 8 bases map to TRBD1. J gave up 3 bases and V 5 bases, and 8 bases lay outside the gene matches. This CDR3 has 15 residues. Germline CDR1 SEHNR, CDR2 FQNEAQ (reference sequence). The CDR3 loop is CASSITRGQDYGYTF. DNA for the CDR3: TGTGCCAGCAGCATAACGCGGGGACAGGACTATGGCTACACCTTC.

For the CDR3, the DNA is TGCAGCGTTGAACCAGGGGGAAACTATGGCTACACCTTC. It specifies CSVEPGGNYGYTF. The chain is built from TRBV29-1 and TRBJ1-2, with 7 bases lining up with TRBD1. J gave up 2 bases and V 2 bases, and 2 bases lay outside the gene matches. The CDR3 consists of 13 residues. Germline values: CDR1 SQVTM, CDR2 ANQGSEA. Variable domain in full (rest from reference TRBV29-1 and TRBJ1-2): SAVISQKPSRDICQRGTSLTIQCQVDSQVTMMFWYRQQPGQSLTLIATANQGSEATYESGFVIDKFPISRPNLTFSTLTVSNMSPEDSSIYLCSVEPGGNYGYTFGSGTRLTVV.

The chain has TRBV15 and TRBJ2-1; either TRBD1 or TRBD2 may fit D (5 bases each). V was clipped by 6 bases and J by 4 bases, with 16 bases between them. The CDR3 is 15 residues long. CDR1 is LNHNV and CDR2 is YYDKDF in the germline V gene (reference sequence). CDR3 bases: TGTGCCACCAGGGAAGAGGGTAAGGGGTACAATGAGCAGTTCTTC. Protein: CATREEGKGYNEQFF.

V and J are TRBV30 and TRBJ2-1; 10 nucleotides align to TRBD2. Germline CDR1 and CDR2: GTSNPN and SVGIG (reference sequence). Trimming at V came to 3 bases and at J to 2 bases, leaving 4 bases not matched to a gene. This CDR3 has 15 residues. CDR3 nucleotides: TGTGCCTGGAGCCGCCTAGCGGGGGCCTACAATGAGCAGTTCTTC. Protein sequence: CAWSRLAGAYNEQFF.

This clonotype was counted a single time. V usage is TRBV13 and J usage is TRBJ2-3, with D possibly being TRBD1 (5 bases). The CDR3 is made up of 14 amino acids. V was clipped by 5 bases and J by 4 bases, with 13 bases between them. From germline, CDR1 is PRHDT and CDR2 FYEKMQ (reference sequence). The CDR3 DNA reads as TGTGCCAGCAGCAAGCCGGACAAACCAGATACGCAGTATTTT. Protein: CASSKPDKPDTQYF. Full variable domain (outside the CDR3, taken from reference TRBV13 and TRBJ2-3): AAGVIQSPRHLIKEKRETATLKCYPIPRHDTVYWYQQGPGQDPQFLISFYEKMQSDKGSIPDRFSAQQFSDYHSELNMSSLELGDSALYFCASSKPDKPDTQYFGPGTRLTVL.

This clonotype was recorded only once. The V gene is TRBV29-1, the J gene TRBJ2-7; D is perhaps TRBD1 or TRBD2 (6 bases each). The CDR3 runs 13 residues. CDR1 and CDR2 from the germline V gene are SQVTM and ANQGSEA. The V end was cut by 4 bases, the J end by 5 bases, with 15 bases between. CDR3 nucleotides: TGCAGCGTTGTGGAGGGACCAGGGGACGAGCAGTACTTC. It yields the protein CSVVEGPGDEQYF.

Here the CDR3 DNA reads TGTGCCAGCAGCCAAGTCCGACAAGAGACCCAGTACTTC. Translated: CASSQVRQETQYF. The V call is TRBV4-2, the J call TRBJ2-5; unclear D gene. This CDR3 is 13 amino acids long. The germline gives CDR1 LGHNA, CDR2 YNFKEQ. V shed 1 base and J shed 2 bases, with 5 bases lying between them.